These 28 T cell receptor beta chains came from one sample sequenced in a study of a mutant IDH1 vaccine in newly diagnosed glioma. Specified time point: baseline, week 1 (first vaccination visit). Treatment meaning: pre-vaccination baseline after standard-of-care therapy. The table came from immunoSEQ multiplex PCR; TCRdb's copy has only in-frame clones and leaves some out. This repertoire shows roughly 21,000 clones, about 85% found once; its top ten account for 5.4%. The sequencing here drew on PBMCs, taken from a glioma patient treated with radiotherapy, temozolomide or both. These receptors originate from a middle-aged man with glioma.

This clone was counted between two and nine times. This sequence joins TRBV25-1 and TRBJ1-5; D is undetermined. V was trimmed by 7 bases and J by 0 bases, leaving 19 bases between them. Germline values: CDR1 MGHDK, CDR2 SYGVNS. This CDR3 spans 17 amino acids. CDR3 in DNA: TGTGCCAGCATTCGGCGACGACCTGGTTGTAGCAATCAGCCCCAGCATTTT. It codes for CASIRRRPGCSNQPQHF.

This chain connects TRBV4-1 to TRBJ1-2, with unresolved D. Trimming took 4 bases from V and 1 from J, leaving 19 bases between them. The CDR3 sequence is 17 residues long. Germline V CDR1 and CDR2: MGHRA, YSYEKL. The CDR3 region is CASSPPPGSLYNYGYTF. CDR3 in DNA: TGCGCCAGCAGCCCTCCACCGGGGAGTCTGTATAACTATGGCTACACCTTC.

This chain connects TRBV15 to TRBJ1-2; 9 bases line up with TRBD1. Germline lookup yields CDR1 LNHNV and CDR2 YYDKDF (reference sequence). With V trimmed by 0 bases and J by 3 bases, 2 bases remained unmatched. The CDR3 is made up of 15 amino acids. The CDR3 is CATSRERQGDYGYTF. CDR3 sequence (DNA): TGTGCCACCAGCAGAGAAAGACAGGGGGACTATGGCTACACCTTC.

The chain uses TRBV4-2 and TRBJ2-3; 12 bases are a match to TRBD2. This CDR3 has 18 amino acids. J lost 3 bases, V lost 1 base, and 8 bases had no gene match. Looked up from germline, CDR1 is LGHNA and CDR2 is YNFKEQ. The CDR3 protein is CASSQGLAGGPSTDTQYF. As DNA, the CDR3 is TGTGCCAGCAGCCAAGGGCTAGCGGGGGGGCCTTCAACAGATACGCAGTATTTT.

This chain links TRBV5-1 with TRBJ2-7; D not certain. Germline CDR1 and CDR2: SGHRS and YFSETQ. V shed 4 bases and J shed 5 bases, with 13 bases lying between them. This CDR3 spans 13 amino acids. The CDR3 reads CASSPGDVHEQYF. CDR3 nucleotides: TGCGCCAGCAGCCCCGGAGACGTACACGAGCAGTACTTC.

In nucleotides, the CDR3 is TGTGCCAGCAGTTACTCTGGGGTGACTGGGGCCAACGTCCTGACTTTC. Translating it yields CASSYSGVTGANVLTF. This chain uses TRBV6-5 with TRBJ2-6; no clear D. The CDR3 length is 16 residues. Trimming left V 0 bases short and J 2 bases short, with 8 bases between. Looked up from germline, CDR1 is MNHEY and CDR2 is SVGAGI.

The genes are TRBV19 and TRBJ1-1; tentative D call: TRBD1 (5 bases). Germline-derived CDR1 and CDR2 are LNHDA and SQIVND (reference sequence). The CDR3 consists of 15 residues. V dropped 2 bases and J dropped 0 bases, with 10 bases sitting between them. CDR3 protein: CASSIQGPMNTEAFF. The CDR3 region has the DNA TGTGCCAGTAGTATACAGGGACCCATGAACACTGAAGCTTTCTTT.

The table lists this clone with a count of one. The chain recombines TRBV6-5 with TRBJ2-3, with D possibly matching TRBD2 (6 bases). The CDR3 has 16 residues. Deletions cut 2 bases from V and 6 bases from J, with 18 bases between. Germline V gene sequence: CDR1 MNHEY, CDR2 SVGAGI. The chain's CDR3 is CASSYAPGSGRDTQYF. The CDR3 nucleotides are TGTGCCAGCAGTTACGCCCCAGGGTCGGGGAGGGATACGCAGTATTTT.

This clone was seen a single time. The V gene is TRBV5-4, the J gene TRBJ2-3; D gene ambiguous. The germline V gene has CDR1 SGHNT and CDR2 YYREEE (reference sequence). V was cut by 6 bases and J by 0 bases, with 11 bases left in between. The CDR3 is 14 residues long. CDR3 DNA sequence: TGTGCCAGCAAAAGGGATACTAGCACAGATACGCAGTATTTT. Translation: CASKRDTSTDTQYF.

The chain recombines TRBV5-6 with TRBJ2-1; 8 positions agree with TRBD2. J lost 1 base, V lost 4 bases, and 7 bases had no gene match. Germline values: CDR1 SGHDT, CDR2 YYEEEE. The CDR3 runs 16 residues. CDR3 sequence reads: CASSPPRGVSYNEQFF. CDR3 bases: TGTGCCAGCAGCCCACCGCGGGGGGTGTCCTACAATGAGCAGTTCTTC.

The chain combines TRBV4-3 with TRBJ1-1; 8 nucleotides align to TRBD1. The ends lost 1 base at V and 7 bases at J; junction bases unmatched: 2. The germline V gene encodes CDR1 LGHNA and CDR2 YSLEER. This CDR3 has 13 residues. Here the CDR3 reads CASSQAGGSEAFF. The CDR3 DNA reads TGCGCCAGCAGCCAAGCAGGGGGCAGTGAAGCTTTCTTT.

The V call is TRBV14, the J call TRBJ2-5, with 10 bases identical to TRBD2. After removal of 5 bases from V and 4 bases from J, the junction contained 10 bases not matched to a gene. Germline CDR1 reads SGHDN; CDR2 reads FVKESK. The CDR3 length is 16 residues. This chain's CDR3 is CASSSWRVAGGETQYF. In nucleotides, the CDR3 is TGTGCCAGCAGCTCTTGGAGGGTAGCGGGGGGAGAGACCCAGTACTTC.

The rearrangement links TRBV30 to TRBJ2-5; D remains unclear. CDR1 GTSNPN and CDR2 SVGIG come from the germline V gene (reference sequence). The V end was cut by 0 bases, the J end by 4 bases, with 6 bases between. The CDR3 loop spans 12 amino acids. CDR3 nucleotide sequence: TGTGCCTGGAGTGTAGACCTAGAGACCCAGTACTTC. Its translation is CAWSVDLETQYF.

The gene calls are TRBV5-6 and TRBJ1-2, with D unresolved. The V gene lost 2 bases and the J gene lost 1 base, with 3 bases spanning the gap. Per the germline V gene, CDR1 is SGHDT and CDR2 is YYEEEE. The CDR3 runs to 12 residues. The CDR3 region is CASSFSNYGYTF. CDR3 DNA sequence: TGTGCCAGCAGCTTCAGTAACTATGGCTACACCTTC. Combining the CDR3 with reference TRBV5-6 and TRBJ1-2 gives the whole variable domain DAGVTQSPTHLIKTRGQQVTLRCSPKSGHDTVSWYQQALGQGPQFIFQYYEEEERQRGNFPDRFSGHQFPNYSSELNVNALLLGDSALYLCASSFSNYGYTFGSGTRLTVV.

Only a few counts were recorded for this clone. The chain is built from TRBV18 and TRBJ1-6; tentatively, D is TRBD1 (6 bases). Germline CDR1 is KGHSH and CDR2 is LQKENI. Deletions cut 4 bases from V and 0 bases from J, with 10 bases between. The CDR3 runs to 16 residues. In DNA form, the CDR3 reads TGTGCCAGCTCACGGGGGCTTAGCTCCTATAATTCACCCCTCCACTTT. Its translation is CASSRGLSSYNSPLHF.

The chain recombines TRBV2 with TRBJ2-6; the D call may be TRBD1 or TRBD2 (5 bases each). The V end lost 4 bases, the J end lost 4 bases, and 14 bases lay between the germline ends. Germline V gene lookup returns CDR1 SNHLY and CDR2 FYNNEI. This CDR3 has 16 residues. In nucleotides, the CDR3 is TGTGCCAGCAGTGGAAGGTTAGGGGACGGGGCCAACGTCCTGACTTTC. It codes for CASSGRLGDGANVLTF.

The J gene is TRBJ2-2, the V gene TRBV5-4; 10 bases are a match to TRBD1. The CDR3 sequence is 15 residues long. V shed 4 bases and J 7 bases; nucleotides not matched to a gene: 7. Germline CDR1 is SGHNT and CDR2 is YYREEE (reference sequence). CDR3 amino acids: CASSRGQGFDGELFF. The DNA of the CDR3 is TGTGCCAGCAGCAGGGGACAGGGGTTCGACGGGGAGCTGTTTTTT.

The CDR3 spells CASSVGQGGGNTIYF. The CDR3 region has the DNA TGTGCCAGCAGTGTGGGACAGGGAGGTGGAAACACCATATATTTT. The rearrangement links TRBV2 to TRBJ1-3; TRBD1 matches 9 bases. The V segment lost 4 bases and the J segment 3 bases; nucleotides outside the gene matches: 4. Germline values: CDR1 SNHLY, CDR2 FYNNEI. This CDR3 contains 15 residues. Variable domain in full (rest from reference TRBV2 and TRBJ1-3): EPEVTQTPSHQVTQMGQEVILRCVPISNHLYFYWYRQILGQKVEFLVSFYNNEISEKSEIFDDQFSVERPDGSNFTLKIRSTKLEDSAMYFCASSVGQGGGNTIYFGEGSWLTVV.

The gene calls are TRBV7-6 and TRBJ2-5; D is perhaps TRBD2 (6 bases). Looked up from germline, CDR1 is SGHVS and CDR2 is FNYEAQ. V was pared by 4 bases and J by 2 bases, with 11 bases between. This CDR3 comprises 14 residues. In DNA, the CDR3 is TGTGCCAGCAGCTCCCTAGCGCCTCAAGAGACCCAGTACTTC. Amino acid sequence: CASSSLAPQETQYF.

The chain is built from TRBV6-5 and TRBJ2-1; D is ambiguous. The V gene lost 5 bases and the J gene lost 7 bases, with 6 bases spanning the gap. The V gene's germline CDR1 is MNHEY and CDR2 SVGAGI. The CDR3 extends over 11 amino acids. DNA of the CDR3: TGTGCCAGCAGTATCGGAAATGAGCAGTTCTTC. Translated, it gives CASSIGNEQFF.

This chain connects TRBV30 to TRBJ2-2; D may match TRBD1 or TRBD2 (5 bases each). The germline V and J ends were trimmed by 1 base and 9 bases, with 9 bases remaining between them. The CDR3 runs 12 residues. The germline CDR1 and CDR2 sequences are GTSNPN and SVGIG (reference sequence). As DNA, the CDR3 is TGTGCCTGGAGTGGGGGGATCAGGGAGCTGTTTTTT. It translates to CAWSGGIRELFF.

The chain uses TRBV30 and TRBJ1-4, with D perhaps TRBD1 (6 bases). There are 13 residues in the CDR3. CDR1 is GTSNPN and CDR2 is SVGIG in the germline V gene (reference sequence). V lost 1 base, J lost 11 bases, and 14 bases lay in between. The CDR3 region is CAWSERGARKLFF. Written as DNA, the CDR3 is TGTGCCTGGAGTGAGCGGGGGGCAAGGAAACTGTTTTTT.

The table lists this clone with a count of one. The rearrangement joins TRBV6-5 to TRBJ2-1; 10 bases align to TRBD2. The V gene's germline CDR1 is MNHEY and CDR2 SVGAGI. The CDR3 is made up of 15 amino acids. V shed 4 bases and J 7 bases; nucleotides not matched to a gene: 7. CDR3 nucleotide sequence: TGTGCCAGCAGTTCTCCGGGACTAGCGAAGAATGAGCAGTTCTTC. It yields the protein CASSSPGLAKNEQFF.

The V and J genes are TRBV5-1 and TRBJ1-1, with D perhaps matching TRBD1 (6 bases). CDR3 length: 13 amino acids. V lost 0 bases and J lost 10, with 13 bases in between. Germline V lookup: CDR1 SGHRS, CDR2 YFSETQ. The CDR3 loop is CASSLGQGLGAFF. Written as DNA, the CDR3 is TGCGCCAGCAGCTTGGGTCAGGGGCTGGGAGCTTTCTTT.

The rearrangement links TRBV19 to TRBJ2-4; D might be TRBD2 (6 bases). V lost 1 base to trimming and J lost 1 base, with 17 bases between them. Looked up from germline, CDR1 is LNHDA and CDR2 is SQIVND (reference sequence). The CDR3 length is 18 residues. The DNA for the CDR3 is TGTGCCAGTAGTATAGGGGGGAGGTCGGACTCGGCCAAAAACATTCAGTACTTC. Amino acid sequence: CASSIGGRSDSAKNIQYF. Combining the CDR3 with reference TRBV19 and TRBJ2-4 gives the whole variable domain DGGITQSPKYLFRKEGQNVTLSCEQNLNHDAMYWYRQDPGQGLRLIYYSQIVNDFQKGDIAEGYSVSREKKESFPLTVTSAQKNPTAFYLCASSIGGRSDSAKNIQYFGAGTRLSVL.

V gene TRBV19 combines with J gene TRBJ1-5; D perhaps matches TRBD1 (6 bases). Per germline, CDR1 LNHDA and CDR2 SQIVND (reference sequence). V gave up 3 bases and J gave up 6 bases, with 15 bases separating them. The CDR3 extends over 15 amino acids. For the CDR3, the DNA is TGTGCCAGTAGTATTGCGGGGGGCGGGGGTCAGCCCCAGCATTTT. As protein: CASSIAGGGGQPQHF.

The rearrangement joins TRBV7-2 to TRBJ2-7, with 8 bases matching TRBD1. The CDR3 loop spans 14 amino acids. Germline V gene sequence: CDR1 SGHTA, CDR2 FQGNSA. J lost 3 bases, V lost 4 bases, and 5 bases had no gene match. CDR3 in amino acids: CASSYPDRVYEQYF. CDR3 nucleotides: TGTGCCAGCAGCTATCCGGACAGGGTCTACGAGCAGTACTTC.

CDR3 loop: CASSRWGGGYEQFF. DNA for the CDR3: TGTGCCAGCTCAAGGTGGGGGGGCGGCTATGAGCAGTTCTTC. The V call is TRBV11-3, the J call TRBJ2-1; D possibly corresponds to TRBD2 (7 bases). The CDR3 length is 14 residues. Germline V lookup: CDR1 SGHNT, CDR2 YENEEA. V gave up 8 bases and J gave up 8 bases, with 19 bases separating them.